The present entry profiles one T cell receptor (beta chain) with its context. This specimen belongs to a study of OX40 agonist ivuxolimab in advanced cancers. Sequencing was performed with immunoSEQ multiplex PCR; in TCRdb, only in-frame clones are kept and a portion is missing. In the table there are about 56,000 clones, around 83% of which are singletons. This CDR3 has 14 amino acids. V was pared by 5 bases and J by 1 base, with 13 bases between. Looked up from germline, CDR1 is SQVTM and CDR2 is ANQGSEA. This receptor was taken from an adult with an advanced solid tumor such as melanoma, head and neck, liver or kidney cancer. The specimen comprised CD4+ or CD8+ T cells sorted from blood, sampled in a trial of the OX40 agonist ivuxolimab. The chain links TRBV29-1 to TRBJ2-3, with a possible D match to TRBD2 (6 bases). The DNA of the CDR3 is TGCAGCGTTCGGCGCGGAGGGGGCACAGATACGCAGTATTTT. This codes for CSVRRGGGTDTQYF.